This record covers a single T cell receptor beta chain. Its cognate antigen is unknown. Using immunoSEQ multiplex PCR, the repertoire was profiled, and TCRdb retains in-frame clones only, with some absent. There are 150,000 to 200,000 clones in the sample; around nine tenths occur only once, and around 4.6% lies in the top ten. Trimming removed 2 bases at V and 3 bases at J, with 11 bases between. The CDR3 consists of 14 residues. The germline V gene encodes CDR1 SGHNT and CDR2 YYREEE (reference sequence). The data stem from a study of lymphopenia after photon versus proton radiotherapy. Whole-study results and caveats: Oligoclonal CD8+ Temra expansion after nadir drove photon patients' diversity drop. Better survival with proton therapy was suggested as possible, not demonstrated.

This TCR came from a man between 45 and 60 years old with gastric cancer. Here the sequenced sample was peripheral blood, taken from a patient treated with photon-based radiotherapy. The gene calls are TRBV5-4 and TRBJ1-1; D ambiguous. The CDR3 DNA sequence: TGTGCCAGCAGCTTTGGGTCGGCTCACACTGAAGCTTTCTTT. This sequence encodes CASSFGSAHTEAFF.